This entry lists 32 T cell receptor beta chains sequenced from one sample in a study of cytomegalovirus exposure and HLA in healthy donors. PCR primers comprised 60 Vbeta and 13 Jbeta primers. Only in-frame clones appear in the TCRdb table, and some are missing; sequencing was by immunoSEQ multiplex PCR. The table lists about 150,000 clones, approximately 80% of them singletons. The sample was PBMCs. The receptors originated from a man in his forties or fifties in good health and CMV-seropositive.

This clone was seen once. This chain connects TRBV29-1 to TRBJ2-3; D not resolved. CDR1 and CDR2 from the germline V gene are SQVTM and ANQGSEA. This CDR3 is built from 12 residues. With 4 bases removed from V and 2 bases from J, the gap between germline ends came to 7 bases. CDR3 nucleotides: TGCAGCGTTGTACAGTCCACAGATACGCAGTATTTT. Protein sequence: CSVVQSTDTQYF.

The chain's CDR3 is CASSSAPSGPTGELFF. DNA of the CDR3: TGTGCCAGCAGCTCAGCCCCTAGCGGGCCCACCGGGGAGCTGTTTTTT. The chain recombines TRBV7-3 with TRBJ2-2; 8 bases line up with TRBD2. Germline CDR1 SGHTA, CDR2 FQGTGA. This CDR3 is built from 16 residues. The trim removed 4 bases at V and 4 bases at J, leaving 8 bases unmatched.

The gene calls are TRBV25-1 and TRBJ1-2; 9 bases align to TRBD1. Per the germline V gene, CDR1 is MGHDK and CDR2 is SYGVNS. This CDR3 region has 12 residues. Losses at the gene ends were 7 bases for V and 5 bases for J; bases not matched to a gene: 2. The CDR3 reads CASTDRGYGYTF. The CDR3 DNA is TGTGCCAGCACGGACAGGGGATATGGCTACACCTTC.

The chain couples TRBV19 to TRBJ1-1; maybe TRBD1 (5 bases). From germline, CDR1 is LNHDA and CDR2 SQIVND (reference sequence). This CDR3 has 13 amino acids. Trimming pared 7 bases from V and 3 bases from J, leaving 12 bases between. The CDR3 DNA is TGTGCCAGTACTCCCAGGGCGGACACTGAAGCTTTCTTT. This gives the protein CASTPRADTEAFF. The full variable domain, completed using reference TRBV19 and TRBJ1-1, is DGGITQSPKYLFRKEGQNVTLSCEQNLNHDAMYWYRQDPGQGLRLIYYSQIVNDFQKGDIAEGYSVSREKKESFPLTVTSAQKNPTAFYLCASTPRADTEAFFGQGTRLTVV.

The gene calls are TRBV6-5 and TRBJ1-4; D is perhaps TRBD1 (6 bases). Trimming removed 6 bases at V and 4 bases at J, with 12 bases between. Germline-derived CDR1 and CDR2 are MNHEY and SVGAGI. This CDR3 region has 14 residues. The CDR3 DNA follows: TGTGCCAGCAGGCCCGGACAGAATAATGAAAAACTGTTTTTT. Translated, it gives CASRPGQNNEKLFF.

V usage is TRBV5-1 and J usage is TRBJ1-2, with D perhaps matching TRBD1 (6 bases). In germline, CDR1 is SGHRS, CDR2 YFSETQ. The CDR3 covers 14 residues. The V gene lost 0 bases and the J gene lost 4 bases, with 10 bases spanning the gap. The DNA for the CDR3 is TGCGCCAGCAGCTTGGGACAGGCCTCCTATGGCTACACCTTC. Protein: CASSLGQASYGYTF. Full variable domain (remainder filled in from reference TRBV5-1 and TRBJ1-2): KAGVTQTPRYLIKTRGQQVTLSCSPISGHRSVSWYQQTPGQGLQFLFEYFSETQRNKGNFPGRFSGRQFSNSRSEMNVSTLELGDSALYLCASSLGQASYGYTFGSGTRLTVV.

The V gene is TRBV5-1, the J gene TRBJ1-4, with TRBD1 as a possible D gene (5 bases). The V gene's germline CDR1 is SGHRS and CDR2 YFSETQ. The CDR3 loop spans 15 amino acids. The V and J ends lost 0 bases and 0 bases respectively, with 6 bases between them. In DNA form, the CDR3 reads TGCGCCAGCAGCTTGGCGACAGCAACTAATGAAAAACTGTTTTTT. Residues: CASSLATATNEKLFF.

The sample holds one count of this clone. The J gene is TRBJ2-5, the V gene TRBV19; weak D call: TRBD2 (6 bases). The CDR3 contains 14 residues. Germline loops: CDR1 LNHDA, CDR2 SQIVND (reference sequence). V was trimmed by 1 base and J by 5 bases, leaving 11 bases between them. CDR3 sequence: CASSIGPGRETQYF. CDR3 in DNA: TGTGCCAGTAGTATAGGTCCAGGGAGGGAGACCCAGTACTTC.

The chain combines TRBV7-2 with TRBJ2-1; 11 nucleotides agree with TRBD2. V trimming: 3 bases; J trimming: 8 bases; junction bases outside the gene matches: 6. This CDR3 is built from 15 residues. The germline V gene has CDR1 SGHTA and CDR2 FQGNSA. The CDR3 sequence is CASSLVGLAGDEQFF. CDR3 nucleotides: TGTGCCAGCAGCTTGGTAGGACTAGCGGGCGATGAGCAGTTCTTC.

This chain links TRBV11-3 with TRBJ1-3, with D unclear. Trimming cost V 3 bases and J 1 base, with 16 bases left between them. This CDR3 comprises 17 residues. Per germline, CDR1 SGHNT and CDR2 YENEEA. The CDR3 loop reads CASSFSNLTRSGNTIYF. The CDR3 DNA reads as TGTGCCAGCAGCTTCTCAAACTTGACCAGGTCTGGAAACACCATATATTTT. Using reference TRBV11-3 and TRBJ1-3 for the parts outside the CDR3, the full variable domain is EAGVVQSPRYKIIEKKQPVAFWCNPISGHNTLYWYLQNLGQGPELLIRYENEEAVDDSQLPKDRFSAERLKGVDSTLKIQPAELGDSAVYLCASSFSNLTRSGNTIYFGEGSWLTVV.

The gene calls are TRBV7-9 and TRBJ2-7, with 9 bases that match TRBD2. The CDR3 spans 13 residues. Germline CDR1 reads SEHNR; CDR2 reads FQNEAQ (reference sequence). The V and J ends lost 10 bases and 3 bases, in that order; junction bases with no gene match: 7. The CDR3 sequence: CATAGGAFYEQYF. The CDR3 region has the DNA TGTGCCACCGCGGGAGGGGCCTTCTACGAGCAGTACTTC.

The chain recombines TRBV7-8 with TRBJ2-1; D perhaps matches TRBD1 (5 bases). This CDR3 comprises 15 residues. The V and J ends lost 1 base and 5 bases respectively, with 12 bases between them. Per germline, CDR1 SGHVS and CDR2 FQNEAQ. CDR3 sequence: CASSLGTTLNNEQFF. In DNA form, the CDR3 reads TGTGCCAGCAGCTTAGGGACAACGTTGAACAATGAGCAGTTCTTC.

This chain connects TRBV7-6 to TRBJ2-4; 11 bases fit TRBD2. J gave up 4 bases and V 4 bases, and 12 bases lay outside the gene matches. Germline V gene lookup returns CDR1 SGHVS and CDR2 FNYEAQ. The CDR3 is made up of 18 amino acids. The CDR3 sequence is CASSSEPPGTSGKNIQYF. The CDR3 DNA is TGTGCCAGCAGCTCCGAACCCCCCGGGACTAGCGGAAAAAACATTCAGTACTTC.

The genes are TRBV10-3 and TRBJ2-5; D gene unclear. From germline, CDR1 is ENHRY and CDR2 SYGVKD. V shed 2 bases and J shed 3 bases, with 10 bases lying between them. This CDR3 contains 14 residues. CDR3 region: CAISETFQKETQYF. The CDR3 nucleotides are TGTGCCATCAGTGAGACTTTCCAAAAAGAGACCCAGTACTTC.

The V call is TRBV4-2, the J call TRBJ1-1, with 9 positions matching TRBD1. After removal of 4 bases from V and 4 bases from J, the junction contained 7 bases not matched to a gene. Germline values: CDR1 LGHNA, CDR2 YNFKEQ. The length of the CDR3 is 15 residues. CDR3: CASSPRTGVTTEAFF. The CDR3 DNA sequence: TGTGCCAGCAGCCCCCGGACAGGGGTTACCACTGAAGCTTTCTTT.

The V gene is TRBV10-3, the J gene TRBJ2-3; 9 bases are a match to TRBD2. Germline V gene data show CDR1 as ENHRY and CDR2 as SYGVKD. CDR3 length equals 15 residues. The ends lost 4 bases at V and 2 bases at J; junction bases unmatched: 4. The CDR3 DNA reads as TGTGCCATCAGTGGGCCTAGCGGGGCCACAGATACGCAGTATTTT. It is translated as CAISGPSGATDTQYF.

The chain combines TRBV9 with TRBJ2-1, with D perhaps matching TRBD2 (6 bases). CDR3 length: 17 amino acids. V lost 1 base and J lost 6, with 20 bases in between. From germline, CDR1 is SGDLS and CDR2 YYNGEE. CDR3 coding DNA: TGTGCCAGCAGCGTAACCGCGGGGCGAACAACGGTCAATGAGCAGTTCTTC. Translation: CASSVTAGRTTVNEQFF.

V and J are TRBV2 and TRBJ2-2, with 9 nucleotides matching TRBD2. This CDR3 is built from 16 residues. Germline lookup yields CDR1 SNHLY and CDR2 FYNNEI. Losses at the gene ends were 4 bases for V and 4 bases for J; bases not matched to a gene: 7. The CDR3 is CASSGAGGRITGELFF. CDR3 coding DNA: TGTGCCAGCAGTGGTGCGGGAGGGAGAATCACCGGGGAGCTGTTTTTT. The variable domain in full, with the rest retrieved from reference TRBV2 and TRBJ2-2, is EPEVTQTPSHQVTQMGQEVILRCVPISNHLYFYWYRQILGQKVEFLVSFYNNEISEKSEIFDDQFSVERPDGSNFTLKIRSTKLEDSAMYFCASSGAGGRITGELFFGEGSRLTVL.

The chain carries TRBV13 and TRBJ1-1; D uncertain. V lost 5 bases and J lost 8, with 9 bases in between. Per germline, CDR1 PRHDT and CDR2 FYEKMQ (reference sequence). The CDR3 has 11 amino acids. The CDR3: CASSGPKEAFF. As DNA, the CDR3 is TGTGCCAGCAGCGGTCCTAAGGAAGCTTTCTTT.

The chain links TRBV6-6 to TRBJ2-7; 8 nucleotides match TRBD2. CDR1 is MNHNY and CDR2 is SVGAGI in the germline V gene (reference sequence). The CDR3 covers 14 residues. With V trimmed by 8 bases and J by 0 bases, 6 bases remained unmatched. The CDR3 nucleotides read TGTGCCAGCGAAGCGGGGGTCAGCTCCTACGAGCAGTACTTC. Translated: CASEAGVSSYEQYF.

This clone was observed a handful of times. V and J are TRBV19 and TRBJ1-2; D unclear. The CDR3 covers 11 residues. Trimming took 10 bases from V and 14 from J, leaving 20 bases between them. Germline V gene data show CDR1 as LNHDA and CDR2 as SQIVND (reference sequence). The CDR3 nucleotides are TGTGCCACCCGCAGCGGGAACCTGGGGACCTTC. This translates into CATRSGNLGTF.

The chain couples TRBV28 to TRBJ2-7; 8 bases map to TRBD2. The V gene's germline CDR1 is MDHEN and CDR2 SYDVKM. The CDR3 is made up of 13 amino acids. J lost 3 bases, V lost 11 bases, and 9 bases had no gene match. Here the CDR3 reads CAASGGGNYEQYV. The CDR3 bases are TGTGCCGCCTCGGGGGGGGGCAACTACGAGCAGTACGTC.

The chain recombines TRBV7-9 with TRBJ1-3, with 7 positions matching TRBD1. The J segment lost 0 bases and the V segment lost 5 bases, leaving 7 bases of the junction unmatched. This CDR3 comprises 16 residues. CDR1 is SEHNR and CDR2 is FQNEAQ in the germline V gene (reference sequence). Here the CDR3 reads CASSQGQAHSGNTIYF. CDR3 coding DNA: TGTGCCAGCAGCCAAGGACAGGCGCACTCTGGAAACACCATATATTTT.

The V gene is TRBV11-1, the J gene TRBJ2-5; 10 bases are a match to TRBD2. Looked up from germline, CDR1 is SGHAT and CDR2 is FQDESV (reference sequence). CDR3 size: 15 residues. Unmatched junction bases numbered 11, after V lost 4 bases and J lost 9 bases. The CDR3 coding sequence is TGTGCCAGCAGCTCCACCGTAGCGGGGGGAGCGTCCCAGTACTTC. Protein: CASSSTVAGGASQYF.

The chain joins TRBV27 to TRBJ1-2; 12 nucleotides match TRBD1. Germline CDR1 reads MNHEY; CDR2 reads SMNVEV (reference sequence). J gave up 6 bases and V 10 bases, and 12 bases lay outside the gene matches. CDR3 size: 15 residues. The CDR3 loop is CATLDPGQGANGYTF. The CDR3 DNA follows: TGTGCCACCCTTGATCCGGGACAGGGGGCTAATGGCTACACCTTC.

This chain uses TRBV2 with TRBJ1-1, with D uncertain. There are 16 residues in the CDR3. Between the trimmed V and J ends, which lost 3 bases and 2 bases, there was a span of 16 bases. The V gene's germline CDR1 is SNHLY and CDR2 FYNNEI. For the CDR3, the DNA is TGTGCCAGCAGTGAGGAGGGTGGCAGGTTCAACACTGAAGCTTTCTTT. Its protein is CASSEEGGRFNTEAFF.

This clone was counted only a few times. V and J are TRBV7-2 and TRBJ2-7, with D maybe TRBD1 (6 bases). Per germline, CDR1 SGHTA and CDR2 FQGNSA. The CDR3 is 11 residues long. The V gene lost 1 base and the J gene lost 9 bases, with 7 bases spanning the gap. In nucleotides, the CDR3 is TGTGCCAGCAGCTTAGAGGGGGTGCAGTACTTC. Its translation is CASSLEGVQYF.

The chain recombines TRBV6-6 with TRBJ1-4; TRBD1 matches 8 bases. Germline V gene data show CDR1 as MNHNY and CDR2 as SVGAGI (reference sequence). The CDR3 has 15 residues. The V and J ends lost 6 bases and 4 bases, in that order; junction bases with no gene match: 7. The DNA for the CDR3 is TGTGCCAGCAGGGACAGGGACCGGGGTAATGAAAAACTGTTTTTT. It specifies CASRDRDRGNEKLFF.

The rearrangement links TRBV10-3 to TRBJ2-7; 9 positions agree with TRBD1. The CDR3 has 15 amino acids. V shed 3 bases, J shed 5 bases, and the junction held 8 bases outside the gene matches. Germline V gene lookup returns CDR1 ENHRY and CDR2 SYGVKD. CDR3 loop: CAISDGTGTGNEQYV. The CDR3, as DNA: TGTGCCATCAGTGACGGTACCGGGACAGGGAACGAGCAGTACGTC.

The chain uses TRBV5-6 and TRBJ2-5; 7 nucleotides match TRBD2. V lost 3 bases to trimming and J lost 11 bases; unmatched junction nucleotides: 10. The CDR3 covers 13 residues. The germline gives CDR1 SGHDT, CDR2 YYEEEE. The CDR3 spells CASSWGTDGGQYF. CDR3 DNA: TGTGCCAGCAGCTGGGGGACCGACGGGGGGCAGTACTTC.

The chain links TRBV19 to TRBJ2-5; D is possibly TRBD1 (5 bases). The V gene lost 5 bases and the J gene lost 2 bases, with 15 bases spanning the gap. CDR1 and CDR2 from the germline V gene are LNHDA and SQIVND (reference sequence). This CDR3 is 15 amino acids long. The CDR3 DNA follows: TGTGCCAGTAGTCAGTCGACAGTAGCACAAGAGACCCAGTACTTC. This codes for CASSQSTVAQETQYF.

The CDR3 sequence is CASSLEREGYGYTF. The CDR3 DNA is TGCGCCAGCAGCTTGGAGAGGGAAGGATATGGCTACACCTTC. The rearrangement uses TRBV5-1 and TRBJ1-2; D ambiguous. CDR3 length: 14 residues. The germline V gene encodes CDR1 SGHRS and CDR2 YFSETQ. With 0 bases removed from V and 5 bases from J, the gap between germline ends came to 11 bases.